The 26 T cell receptor beta chains reported below all come from one sample, sequenced in a study of CD8 T cells in Susac syndrome. cDNA came from about 0.46 to 1 ug RNA primed by random hexamers. TCRdb redid the calling of the immunoSEQ multiplex PCR reads with MiXCR, one entry per CDR3 protein. The data show roughly 300,000 distinct CDR3 sequences, roughly 84% seen once. What was sequenced was CD8+ T cells from PBMCs. The receptors shown here come from a human donor with multiple sclerosis.

The rearrangement uses TRBV12-3 or TRBV12-4 and TRBJ1-5; no clear D gene. Trimming shortened V by 3 bases and J by 4 bases, and 10 bases separated the two germline ends. CDR3 length equals 14 residues. This chain's CDR3 is CASSFGRRNQPQHF. The CDR3 bases are TGTGCCAGCAGTTTTGGTAGAAGAAATCAGCCCCAGCATTTT.

This clonotype was seen only a few times. The rearrangement joins TRBV6-5 to TRBJ2-2; no definite D call. Per the germline V gene, CDR1 is MNHEY and CDR2 is SVGAGI. There are 12 residues in the CDR3. Trimming cost V 6 bases and J 5 bases, with 7 bases left between them. CDR3 nucleotide sequence: TGTGCCAGCAGACTTGGTACCGGGGAGCTGTTTTTT. Translated, it gives CASRLGTGELFF.

V gene TRBV24-1 combines with J gene TRBJ2-5; TRBD2 is a possible D gene (5 bases). This CDR3 region has 14 residues. V gave up 1 base and J gave up 2 bases, with 7 bases separating them. The germline CDR1 and CDR2 sequences are KGHDR and SFDVKD. The CDR3 here is CATSDFGGQETQYF. In DNA form, the CDR3 reads TGTGCCACCAGTGATTTCGGCGGGCAAGAGACCCAGTACTTC.

The chain employs TRBV27 and TRBJ1-1, with D possibly TRBD1 on 6 matching bases. V gave up 5 bases and J gave up 6 bases, with 16 bases separating them. The germline CDR1 and CDR2 sequences are MNHEY and SMNVEV (reference sequence). The CDR3 runs to 14 residues. The CDR3 nucleotides are TGTGCCAGCAGTGGGGCAGGGGTGTTGTCTGAAGCTTTCTTT. Translation: CASSGAGVLSEAFF.

This chain links TRBV7-9 with TRBJ2-7, with D perhaps matching TRBD1 or TRBD2 (5 bases each). Per the germline V gene, CDR1 is SEHNR and CDR2 is FQNEAQ (reference sequence). This CDR3 has 14 amino acids. V dropped 0 bases and J dropped 5 bases, with 11 bases sitting between them. In DNA form, the CDR3 reads TGTGCCAGCAGCTTAGCCGGGACGTCCAACGAGCAGTACTTC. This translates into CASSLAGTSNEQYF.

The rearrangement links TRBV27 to TRBJ1-2; 7 bases map to TRBD1. V shed 0 bases and J 8 bases; nucleotides not matched to a gene: 6. Germline V gene sequence: CDR1 MNHEY, CDR2 SMNVEV (reference sequence). The CDR3 spans 14 residues. Here the CDR3 reads CASSLSSTGNGYTF. The CDR3 nucleotides are TGTGCCAGCAGTTTATCGTCGACAGGGAACGGCTACACCTTC.

The V and J genes are TRBV2 and TRBJ1-1; TRBD1 agrees at 7 bases. The CDR3 totals 13 residues. Unmatched junction bases numbered 17, after V lost 11 bases and J lost 11 bases. Germline V lookup: CDR1 SNHLY, CDR2 FYNNEI. CDR3 residues: CAWLFDRAQGAFF. DNA for the CDR3: TGTGCCTGGTTATTTGACAGGGCCCAGGGTGCTTTCTTT.

The V and J genes are TRBV11-1 and TRBJ2-3, with 10 bases aligning to TRBD2. The germline CDR1 and CDR2 sequences are SGHAT and FQDESV (reference sequence). V lost 5 bases and J lost 0; bases outside the gene matches: 20. This CDR3 is 21 amino acids long. As DNA, the CDR3 is TGTGCCAGCAGCCCGCTTCCGGGGCTAGCGGGAGTCCCTACTAGCACAGATACGCAGTATTTT. It yields the protein CASSPLPGLAGVPTSTDTQYF.

The rearrangement joins TRBV2 to TRBJ1-3; 9 bases align to TRBD1. Germline V gives CDR1 SNHLY, CDR2 FYNNEI. CDR3 length: 16 amino acids. Trimming cost V 9 bases and J 2 bases; bases outside gene matches: 11. CDR3 amino acids: CASQGLGQGPGNTIYF. CDR3 DNA: TGTGCCAGTCAGGGACTCGGACAGGGGCCTGGAAACACCATATATTTT.

The genes are TRBV13 and TRBJ2-7; tentatively, D is TRBD1 or TRBD2 (6 bases each). This CDR3 has 13 residues. Germline V gene lookup returns CDR1 PRHDT and CDR2 FYEKMQ (reference sequence). The V and J ends lost 6 bases and 3 bases respectively, with 12 bases between them. The CDR3: CASRGGMNYEQYF. The CDR3 nucleotides are TGTGCCAGCAGAGGGGGGATGAACTACGAGCAGTACTTC.

This chain uses TRBV28 with TRBJ1-5, with a possible D match to TRBD1 (6 bases). CDR1 is MDHEN, CDR2 SYDVKM, per germline. V was clipped by 6 bases and J by 0 bases, with 15 bases between them. The CDR3 is made up of 16 amino acids. CDR3 protein: CASSPRTDHSNQPQHF. DNA for the CDR3: TGTGCCAGCAGCCCGCGGACAGATCATAGCAATCAGCCCCAGCATTTT.

The chain employs TRBV9 and TRBJ2-7, with TRBD2 matching 14 bases. Unmatched junction bases numbered 5, after V lost 4 bases and J lost 5 bases. The CDR3 has 15 residues. CDR1 SGDLS and CDR2 YYNGEE come from the germline V gene. CDR3 nucleotides: TGTGCCAGCAGCACTGGGACTAGCGGGAGAGACGAGCAGTACTTC. Amino acid sequence: CASSTGTSGRDEQYF.

The chain carries TRBV7-2 and TRBJ2-5; maybe TRBD2 (5 bases). The germline gives CDR1 SGHTA, CDR2 FQGNSA. This CDR3 is built from 18 residues. V was cut by 1 base and J by 2 bases, with 20 bases left in between. The CDR3 sequence: CASSLDSRILGSQETQYF. DNA for the CDR3: TGTGCCAGCAGCTTAGACTCCAGGATACTAGGAAGTCAAGAGACCCAGTACTTC.

The chain combines TRBV5-1 with TRBJ1-1; no clear D. The CDR3 length is 13 residues. The germline V and J ends were trimmed by 2 bases and 4 bases, with 9 bases remaining between them. Germline V gene lookup returns CDR1 SGHRS and CDR2 YFSETQ. The CDR3 DNA is TGCGCCAGCAGCTTACTAACGCGCACTGAAGCTTTCTTT. It codes for CASSLLTRTEAFF.

The chain is built from TRBV28 and TRBJ2-1; 7 bases are a match to TRBD2. CDR1 is MDHEN, CDR2 SYDVKM, per germline. The ends lost 7 bases at V and 1 base at J; junction bases unmatched: 19. There are 19 residues in the CDR3. The CDR3 DNA reads as TGTGCCAGCATCCTCAACCTAAAATCTAGCGGTCCTTCCTACAATGAGCAGTTCTTC. This encodes CASILNLKSSGPSYNEQFF.

The CDR3: CASSQTPGLTGYTGRANVLTF. The CDR3 DNA follows: TGCGCCAGCAGTCAAACCCCTGGGCTGACAGGGTACACTGGACGGGCCAACGTCCTGACTTTC. The chain is built from TRBV23-1 and TRBJ2-6; 7 bases line up with TRBD1. TRBV23-1 is noted as an ORF with a role that remains uncertain. Trimming cost V 2 bases and J 5 bases; bases outside gene matches: 21. The CDR3 runs 21 residues.

This clonotype was counted a single time. The chain has TRBV20-1 and TRBJ2-1; maybe TRBD2 (6 bases). CDR1 and CDR2 (germline): DFQATT, SNEGSKA (reference sequence). The CDR3 is 15 residues long. The germline V and J ends were trimmed by 6 bases and 0 bases, with 15 bases remaining between them. The CDR3 protein is CSARVSGSSYNEQFF. In DNA, the CDR3 is TGCAGTGCCCGCGTTAGCGGAAGCTCCTACAATGAGCAGTTCTTC.

A single count supports this clonotype. The gene calls are TRBV9 and TRBJ2-4; TRBD2 might be the D (5 bases). Per the germline V gene, CDR1 is SGDLS and CDR2 is YYNGEE. This CDR3 is 13 amino acids long. V shed 3 bases and J shed 8 bases, with 12 bases lying between them. CDR3 nucleotides: TGTGCCAGCAGCGCCGGAGGAGTCGACATTCAGTACTTC. It is translated as CASSAGGVDIQYF.

In DNA form, the CDR3 reads TGCGCCAGCAGTCTGTCTAGGGGCGAGCAGTACTTC. It yields the protein CASSLSRGEQYF. The V call is TRBV10-1, the J call TRBJ2-7; possibly TRBD1 for D (5 bases). Germline V gene data show CDR1 as WNHNN and CDR2 as SYGVQD (reference sequence). The CDR3 totals 12 residues. V lost 5 bases, J lost 6 bases, and 11 bases lay in between.

The V call is TRBV6-1, the J call TRBJ1-4; D not resolved. Trimming cost V 4 bases and J 9 bases, with 21 bases left between them. The length of the CDR3 is 16 residues. Germline values: CDR1 MNHNS, CDR2 SASEGT. The CDR3 here is CASSGRGHRALKKLFF. The CDR3 nucleotides are TGTGCCAGCAGTGGTCGGGGTCATCGGGCGTTGAAAAAACTGTTTTTT.

This chain uses TRBV12-3 or TRBV12-4 with TRBJ2-1; D gene ambiguous. This CDR3 comprises 15 residues. The V gene lost 3 bases and the J gene lost 5 bases, with 14 bases spanning the gap. The CDR3 is CASSFPPRRNNEQFF. CDR3 in DNA: TGTGCCAGCAGTTTCCCCCCCAGGCGGAACAATGAGCAGTTCTTC.

This clonotype was seen more than once but under ten times. J is TRBJ2-5 and V is TRBV4-1; D is uncertain. The germline V gene encodes CDR1 MGHRA and CDR2 YSYEKL. This CDR3 has 15 residues. V shed 4 bases and J shed 1 base, with 13 bases lying between them. CDR3 loop: CASSLRLASQETQYF. CDR3 bases: TGCGCCAGCAGCCTCCGGTTGGCCTCCCAAGAGACCCAGTACTTC.

The chain recombines TRBV3-1 with TRBJ2-3; D is uncertain. V was shortened by 0 bases and J by 10 bases, with 11 bases between the two germline ends. The CDR3 loop spans 13 amino acids. Germline loops: CDR1 LGHDT, CDR2 YNNKEL (reference sequence). CDR3 residues: CASSQETAIAQYF. The CDR3 DNA sequence: TGTGCCAGCAGCCAAGAGACGGCTATTGCGCAGTATTTT.

The J gene is TRBJ2-2, the V gene TRBV21-1; the D segment call TRBD1 is taken from the table without a DNA check. TRBV21-1 is a listed pseudogene. The CDR3 covers 18 residues. The CDR3: CASSKATCPAGFPGELFF. The CDR3 DNA follows: TGTGCCAGCAGCAAGGCTACCTGCCCCGCGGGCTTCCCCGGGGAGCTGTTTTTT.

V gene TRBV11-2 combines with J gene TRBJ2-1, with 10 nucleotides matching TRBD2. The CDR3 has 16 residues. V dropped 0 bases and J dropped 7; count of bases not matched to a gene: 6. Germline V lookup: CDR1 SGHAT, CDR2 FQNNGV. In DNA form, the CDR3 reads TGTGCCAGCAGCTTAGATGGAGCGGGAGGGTTAAATGAGCAGTTCTTC. Encoded protein: CASSLDGAGGLNEQFF.

This clonotype was seen only a few times. The rearrangement links TRBV4-2 to TRBJ2-3, with 7 positions matching TRBD2. The CDR3 contains 16 residues. Unmatched junction bases numbered 10, after V lost 5 bases and J lost 2 bases. Germline lookup yields CDR1 LGHNA and CDR2 YNFKEQ. The CDR3 reads CASSSRAGDPTDTQYF. The CDR3 DNA sequence: TGTGCCAGCAGCTCAAGGGCGGGGGATCCCACAGATACGCAGTATTTT.